This T cell receptor (beta chain) was obtained from a study of blood T cell repertoires in COVID-19. Study in general: Acute and convalescent COVID-19 specimens originated in the United States, Italy and Spain. PBMCs, B-cell-depleted T cells, or T cells were the source of the cDNA or gDNA that made up the material.

One Seattle source followed patients from active infection through their disease course. In the authors' methods: Quantification of nucleated cells was approximated via reference gene primer amplification. Clones were read by immunoSEQ multiplex PCR, and TCRdb kept only the in-frame ones, dropping some. From that table come the V and J calls and clone size; the DNA was used to work out D and trimming. The repertoire has 200,000 to 250,000 clones, more than 75% of them found once; the top ten carry roughly 6.2%. This CDR3 is built from 17 residues. V gave up 4 bases and J gave up 0 bases, with 16 bases separating them. Germline loops: CDR1 MDHEN, CDR2 SYDVKM.

The source of this sequence is a woman older than 75 with COVID-19, enrolled during active disease. Sequences were obtained from peripheral blood. This chain joins TRBV28 and TRBJ2-1; perhaps TRBD1 as D (6 bases). In nucleotides, the CDR3 is TGTGCCAGCAGTTCGGCAGTGACAGGAGGCTCCTACAATGAGCAGTTCTTC. This translates into CASSSAVTGGSYNEQFF.